The present entry profiles one T cell receptor (beta chain) with its context. The antigen is not known. This specimen comes from a study of response to subunit inactivated influenza vaccine. Broader study findings: Authors suggested each seasonal influenza vaccination recruits few new T cells.

From the RT-PCR reads, TCRdb called clonotypes with MiXCR, one entry per CDR3 protein. The sample has about half a million distinct CDR3 sequences, approximately 10% seen once. CDR3 length: 15 residues. J was trimmed by 4 bases and V by 1 base; bases with no gene match: 5. The germline V gene encodes CDR1 SGHRS and CDR2 YFSETQ. This specimen consisted of PBMCs from blood, obtained more than 35 days after vaccination. This receptor was identified in a man aged 50-59 years who received an inactivated influenza vaccine. The rearrangement links TRBV5-1 to TRBJ2-1; 7 bases are shared with TRBD1. The CDR3 spells CASSLYGQAYNEQFF. DNA of the CDR3: TGCGCCAGCAGCTTGTACGGACAGGCTTACAATGAGCAGTTCTTC.